The 11 T cell receptor beta chains given below trace back to one sample, sequenced in a study of beta chain features in type 1 diabetes. Investigators reverse transcribed all isolated RNA, so they sequenced expressed TCRB transcripts. Libraries were prepared by immunoSEQ multiplex PCR; TCRdb keeps only in-frame clonotypes and omits some of them. The repertoire holds fewer than 650,000 clones, 15% to 17% seen once, with approximately 0.093% in the top ten. Sequencing was carried out using naive CD4+ T cells from blood. The receptor set was obtained from a man between 18 and 35 years old in good health.

The rearrangement joins TRBV28 to TRBJ2-5; a possible D gene is TRBD1 (6 bases). From germline, CDR1 is MDHEN and CDR2 SYDVKM. The CDR3 runs to 14 residues. The V and J ends lost 8 bases and 1 base respectively, with 14 bases between them. The CDR3 reads CASLGGVGQETQYF. The CDR3 DNA reads as TGTGCCAGCCTAGGGGGTGTGGGCCAAGAGACCCAGTACTTC.

There are a few counts of this clone. The CDR3 sequence is CASSVRDRGHGDGYTF. The CDR3 DNA reads TGTGCCAGCAGCGTAAGGGACAGGGGGCACGGGGATGGCTACACCTTC. The rearrangement uses TRBV9 and TRBJ1-2; TRBD1 matches 12 bases. Germline CDR1 reads SGDLS; CDR2 reads YYNGEE. This CDR3 is built from 16 residues. J was trimmed by 6 bases and V by 1 base; bases with no gene match: 7.

This clone was counted ten times or more. The chain has TRBV15 and TRBJ2-1, with D tentatively TRBD1 or TRBD2 (6 bases each). Trimming shortened V by 1 base and J by 0 bases, and 10 bases separated the two germline ends. CDR1 and CDR2 from the germline V gene are LNHNV and YYDKDF (reference sequence). This CDR3 has 16 residues. Written as DNA, the CDR3 is TGTGCCACCAGCAGAGTTGGAGGGGGCTCCTACAATGAGCAGTTCTTC. Protein product: CATSRVGGGSYNEQFF.

There are a few counts of this clone. The rearrangement uses TRBV19 and TRBJ1-6, with TRBD1 matching over 7 bases. Trimming took 4 bases from V and 6 from J; bases not matched to a gene: 3. Per the germline V gene, CDR1 is LNHDA and CDR2 is SQIVND (reference sequence). The CDR3 contains 14 residues. CDR3 region: CASSTTGVNSPLHF. The DNA for the CDR3 is TGTGCCAGTAGTACAACAGGGGTTAATTCACCCCTCCACTTT.

The V and J genes are TRBV7-3 and TRBJ2-3, with 8 bases fitting TRBD2. The V gene end was trimmed by 6 bases and the J gene end by 1 base; junction bases not matched to a gene: 3. Germline V gene sequence: CDR1 SGHTA, CDR2 FQGTGA. The CDR3 loop spans 14 amino acids. The chain's CDR3 is CASSQAGGTDTQYF. The CDR3 DNA is TGTGCCAGCAGTCAAGCGGGGGGCACAGATACGCAGTATTTT.

This clone was seen a few times. The rearrangement links TRBV18 to TRBJ1-2; 9 bases match TRBD1. The CDR3 totals 18 residues. Trimming at V came to 1 base and at J to 7 bases, leaving 16 bases not matched to a gene. Germline V gives CDR1 KGHSH, CDR2 LQKENI. In DNA, the CDR3 is TGTGCCAGCTCACCACGACTCCGGACAGGGGATAATTCATTTGGCTACACCTTC. Amino acids: CASSPRLRTGDNSFGYTF.

This clone was seen more than once but under ten times. The chain employs TRBV4-3 and TRBJ2-1; 8 positions match TRBD1. The CDR3 covers 14 residues. V dropped 4 bases and J dropped 4; count of bases not matched to a gene: 3. CDR1 is LGHNA, CDR2 YSLEER, per germline. DNA for the CDR3: TGCGCCAGCAGCCGAGGGGACAGGTACAATGAGCAGTTCTTC. Translation: CASSRGDRYNEQFF.

J is TRBJ2-5 and V is TRBV5-1; D not resolved. Trimming pared 1 base from V and 1 base from J, leaving 5 bases between. This CDR3 spans 13 amino acids. The V gene's germline CDR1 is SGHRS and CDR2 YFSETQ. The CDR3 bases are TGCGCCAGCAGCTTGAATACCCAAGAGACCCAGTACTTC. Amino acid sequence: CASSLNTQETQYF.

The rearrangement joins TRBV7-2 to TRBJ2-4; 7 bases fit TRBD1. CDR1 and CDR2 (germline): SGHTA, FQGNSA. After removal of 6 bases from V and 1 base from J, the junction contained 6 bases not matched to a gene. The CDR3 is 15 residues long. CDR3 in DNA: TGTGCCAGCAGTTACAAGACAGGGGCCAAAAACATTCAGTACTTC. Protein sequence: CASSYKTGAKNIQYF.

This chain uses TRBV10-3 with TRBJ2-7, with D tentatively TRBD1 (5 bases). Deletions cut 0 bases from V and 2 bases from J, with 14 bases between. This CDR3 contains 16 residues. CDR1 ENHRY and CDR2 SYGVKD come from the germline V gene. CDR3 DNA sequence: TGTGCCATCAGTGAGTCATCCAGGGCTTATGCCTACGAGCAGTACTTC. Amino acid sequence: CAISESSRAYAYEQYF.

This clone was counted only a few times. The chain couples TRBV20-1 to TRBJ2-2, with D hard to call. Trimming cost V 1 base and J 9 bases, with 6 bases left between them. Germline lookup yields CDR1 DFQATT and CDR2 SNEGSKA (reference sequence). CDR3 length equals 11 residues. The CDR3 protein is CSARGLRELFF. CDR3 nucleotide sequence: TGCAGTGCTAGAGGGCTCCGGGAGCTGTTTTTT.